The 7 T cell receptor beta chains below come from one sample, sequenced in a study of cytomegalovirus exposure and HLA in healthy donors. Amplification used 60 Vbeta primers and 13 Jbeta primers. Clones were sequenced by immunoSEQ multiplex PCR, and TCRdb holds only the in-frame ones, with some missing. The sample has 150,000 or so clones, and its top ten clones hold around 1.7%. Material for sequencing was PBMCs. All receptors derive from a woman in her fifties or sixties in good health and CMV-seronegative.

V and J are TRBV25-1 and TRBJ2-7; 7 positions agree with TRBD1. Germline trimming cut 0 bases from V and 0 bases from J; bases unmatched to any gene: 5. The CDR3 loop spans 16 amino acids. CDR1 and CDR2 from the germline V gene are MGHDK and SYGVNS. The CDR3 sequence: CASSEYLAGGSYEQYF. The DNA of the CDR3 is TGTGCCAGCAGTGAATATTTGGCAGGGGGCTCCTACGAGCAGTACTTC.

This chain joins TRBV5-1 and TRBJ1-1, with 9 bases fitting TRBD1. The V segment lost 3 bases and the J segment 0 bases; nucleotides outside the gene matches: 6. Germline V lookup: CDR1 SGHRS, CDR2 YFSETQ. The CDR3 totals 16 residues. The DNA for the CDR3 is TGCGCCAGCAGCTCGGGACAGGGCCGGATGAACACTGAAGCTTTCTTT. Amino acids: CASSSGQGRMNTEAFF.

This chain links TRBV5-1 with TRBJ1-4; the D gene is possibly TRBD1 (6 bases). Looked up from germline, CDR1 is SGHRS and CDR2 is YFSETQ. V was cut by 2 bases and J by 4 bases, with 9 bases left in between. The length of the CDR3 is 14 residues. The CDR3: CASSLQGHNEKLFF. CDR3 bases: TGCGCCAGCAGCTTACAGGGACATAATGAAAAACTGTTTTTT.

The chain uses TRBV6-1 and TRBJ2-3; TRBD1 matches at 12 bases. V was pared by 4 bases and J by 4 bases, with 6 bases of the junction left unmatched. From germline, CDR1 is MNHNS and CDR2 SASEGT. This CDR3 comprises 16 residues. CDR3 sequence reads: CASSGPGQGAPDTQYF. CDR3 nucleotides: TGTGCCAGCAGTGGGCCGGGACAGGGGGCCCCAGATACGCAGTATTTT.

J is TRBJ1-5 and V is TRBV28; tentatively, D is TRBD1 (6 bases). The CDR3 sequence is 18 residues long. V dropped 5 bases and J dropped 0 bases, with 20 bases sitting between them. Germline CDR1 reads MDHEN; CDR2 reads SYDVKM. The CDR3 DNA reads TGTGCCAGCAGTACGACCTTAGGGGGGGCTTATAGCAATCAGCCCCAGCATTTT. Translated: CASSTTLGGAYSNQPQHF.

The rearrangement joins TRBV11-1 to TRBJ2-3; 10 positions agree with TRBD1. The germline CDR1 and CDR2 sequences are SGHAT and FQDESV (reference sequence). The CDR3 totals 16 residues. The V and J ends lost 1 base and 5 bases, in that order; junction bases with no gene match: 6. The CDR3 DNA reads as TGTGCCAGCAGCTTAGGTAGACAGGGGGCCCAAGATACGCAGTATTTT. Its protein is CASSLGRQGAQDTQYF.

The chain is built from TRBV13 and TRBJ2-1; the match to TRBD1 covers 7 bases. The CDR3 length is 17 residues. CDR1 PRHDT and CDR2 FYEKMQ come from the germline V gene (reference sequence). V trimming: 4 bases; J trimming: 0 bases; junction bases outside the gene matches: 9. In nucleotides, the CDR3 is TGTGCCAGCAGCTCCATCGTCGACAGGGACTCCTACAATGAGCAGTTCTTC. Amino acid sequence: CASSSIVDRDSYNEQFF.